These T cell receptor beta chains were read from a single sample in a study of T cell responses to AZD1222 COVID-19 vaccine. TCRdb's copy holds only in-frame clones and misses some; the assay was immunoSEQ multiplex PCR. Of fewer than 150,000 clones listed, approximately 90% were seen once; the top ten hold over 3%. Specimen: peripheral blood, collected 28 days after the second AZD1222 dose. These receptors all stem from an adult who received the AZD1222 COVID-19 vaccine. The CDR3 runs from the conserved cysteine through the conserved F or W. Each record gives: clone size, V gene, J gene, D gene, CDR3 protein, CDR3 DNA. The D gene is left open where the match is weak. A row's size may be missing; if present it is once, few, many or a size class.

.	TRBV30	TRBJ2-3	TRBD2	CAWTKRGPDTQYF	TGTGCCTGGACCAAGCGGGGTCCAGATACGCAGTATTTT
.	TRBV19	TRBJ2-3	.	CASRRSGGTDTQYF	TGTGCCAGTAGACGTAGCGGTGGCACAGATACGCAGTATTTT
once	TRBV12-3/TRBV12-4	TRBJ2-6	.	CASSLGGANVLTF	TGTGCCAGCAGCTTGGGTGGGGCCAACGTCCTGACTTTC
.	TRBV6-5	TRBJ2-3	.	CASSLWVGDTDTQYF	TGTGCCAGCAGTTTATGGGTCGGGGACACAGATACGCAGTATTTT
few	TRBV18	TRBJ2-7	.	CASSPSFYEQYF	TGTGCCAGCTCACCGTCGTTCTACGAGCAGTACTTC
few	TRBV3-1/TRBV3-2	TRBJ1-3	TRBD1	CASSRDSGNTIYF	TGTGCCAGCAGCCGGGACAGTGGAAACACCATATATTTT
.	TRBV7-2	TRBJ2-5	TRBD2	CASSLMSRGGAGETQYF	TGTGCCAGCAGCTTAATGTCACGCGGGGGGGCCGGCGAGACCCAGTACTTC
.	TRBV4-2	TRBJ1-2	.	CASSQVAVGYGYTF	TGTGCCAGCAGCCAAGTGGCGGTGGGCTATGGCTACACCTTC
once	TRBV7-2	TRBJ2-3	.	CASSRGLDTQYF	TGTGCCAGCAGCCGTGGATTAGATACGCAGTATTTT
.	TRBV5-4	TRBJ1-2	TRBD1	CASSLADRPNYGYTF	TGTGCCAGCAGCTTGGCGGACAGGCCTAACTATGGCTACACCTTC
.	TRBV4-3	TRBJ2-7	.	CASSQGTGESNEQYF	TGCGCCAGCAGCCAAGGGACCGGGGAGAGCAACGAGCAGTACTTC
.	TRBV14	TRBJ2-3	.	CASSQERGGDTQYF	TGTGCCAGCAGCCAAGAACGAGGGGGGGATACGCAGTATTTT
.	TRBV7-2	TRBJ1-2	.	CASSLGFQGTDGYTF	TGTGCCAGCAGCTTAGGATTTCAGGGAACGGATGGCTACACCTTC
.	TRBV27	TRBJ1-1	.	CASSLLGAMTTEAFF	TGTGCCAGCAGTTTATTGGGGGCCATGACCACTGAAGCTTTCTTT
.	TRBV7-6	TRBJ2-1	TRBD2	CASSFLGTSDYNEQFF	TGTGCCAGCAGCTTCCTAGGGACTAGCGACTACAATGAGCAGTTCTTC
few	TRBV18	TRBJ1-2	.	CASSPPAFVSGYTF	TGTGCCAGCTCACCACCAGCGTTCGTAAGTGGCTACACCTTC
.	TRBV28	TRBJ2-5	.	CASSLTRQSSQETQYF	TGTGCCAGCAGTTTAACCAGACAGTCATCACAAGAGACCCAGTACTTC
once	TRBV3-1/TRBV3-2	TRBJ2-2	TRBD2	CASSQGTSGYTGELFF	TGTGCCAGCAGCCAGGGGACTAGCGGGTACACCGGGGAGCTGTTTTTT
.	TRBV28	TRBJ1-6	TRBD1	CASSTSRGDSPLHF	TGTGCCAGCAGTACCTCCAGGGGGGATTCACCCCTCCACTTT
once	TRBV9	TRBJ2-1	TRBD2	CASSGRTRSGRWDEQFF	TGTGCCAGCAGCGGCCGGACTCGTAGCGGGAGGTGGGATGAGCAGTTCTTC
.	TRBV5-8	TRBJ1-1	.	CAGRKMNTEAFF	TGTGCCGGACGTAAAATGAACACTGAAGCTTTCTTT
once	TRBV24-1	TRBJ2-5	.	CATSGRQETQYF	TGTGCCACCAGTGGCCGTCAAGAGACCCAGTACTTC
.	TRBV30	TRBJ2-3	TRBD1	CAWSGGQGGLDTQYF	TGTGCCTGGAGTGGAGGACAGGGGGGTCTAGATACGCAGTATTTT
.	TRBV19	TRBJ1-1	.	CASSGVNTEAFF	TGTGCCAGCTCGGGAGTGAACACTGAAGCTTTCTTT
.	TRBV9	TRBJ2-2	.	CASSSGWAGELFF	TGTGCCAGCAGCTCCGGATGGGCCGGGGAGCTGTTTTTT
once	TRBV9	TRBJ2-1	.	CASSVGLPVNEQFF	TGTGCCAGCAGCGTAGGGCTACCGGTGAATGAGCAGTTCTTC
.	TRBV7-2	TRBJ2-7	.	CASSSRFVGSKQYF	TGTGCCAGCAGCTCCCGATTTGTCGGTTCGAAGCAGTACTTC
.	TRBV28	TRBJ2-5	TRBD1	CASSPRQGAGQETQYF	TGTGCCAGCAGTCCCCGACAGGGGGCAGGGCAAGAGACCCAGTACTTC
.	TRBV9	TRBJ2-1	TRBD2	CASSSRAGGGYEQFF	TGTGCCAGCAGCTCGAGAGCGGGGGGAGGCTATGAGCAGTTCTTC
.	TRBV6-5	TRBJ2-7	.	CASATGSVNSYEQYF	TGTGCCAGCGCCACAGGGAGCGTGAATTCCTACGAGCAGTACTTC
once	TRBV2	TRBJ2-7	.	CASSQRVGFTYEQYF	TGTGCCAGCAGTCAGCGGGTCGGCTTCACCTACGAGCAGTACTTC